This T cell receptor (beta chain) stems from a study of cytomegalovirus exposure and HLA in healthy donors. General study points: In vitro testing confirmed a few CMV-associated chains as specific for CMV antigens. The study listed roughly 160 cytomegalovirus-associated TCR beta chains.

Profiled with immunoSEQ multiplex PCR; TCRdb holds only in-frame clones, not every one. The repertoire holds tens of thousands of clones, with 96% as singletons. Germline V lookup: CDR1 KGHSH, CDR2 LQKENI. V dropped 2 bases and J dropped 4 bases, with 6 bases sitting between them. The CDR3 is 13 amino acids. A note on this clone: Its target is not known.

Sequenced sample: PBMCs. This TCR was recovered from a man between 18 and 35 years old in good health and CMV-seronegative. V gene TRBV18 combines with J gene TRBJ1-3, with no clear D. The CDR3 loop reads CASSPGRGNTIYF. The CDR3 region has the DNA TGTGCCAGCTCACCAGGGAGAGGAAACACCATATATTTT.